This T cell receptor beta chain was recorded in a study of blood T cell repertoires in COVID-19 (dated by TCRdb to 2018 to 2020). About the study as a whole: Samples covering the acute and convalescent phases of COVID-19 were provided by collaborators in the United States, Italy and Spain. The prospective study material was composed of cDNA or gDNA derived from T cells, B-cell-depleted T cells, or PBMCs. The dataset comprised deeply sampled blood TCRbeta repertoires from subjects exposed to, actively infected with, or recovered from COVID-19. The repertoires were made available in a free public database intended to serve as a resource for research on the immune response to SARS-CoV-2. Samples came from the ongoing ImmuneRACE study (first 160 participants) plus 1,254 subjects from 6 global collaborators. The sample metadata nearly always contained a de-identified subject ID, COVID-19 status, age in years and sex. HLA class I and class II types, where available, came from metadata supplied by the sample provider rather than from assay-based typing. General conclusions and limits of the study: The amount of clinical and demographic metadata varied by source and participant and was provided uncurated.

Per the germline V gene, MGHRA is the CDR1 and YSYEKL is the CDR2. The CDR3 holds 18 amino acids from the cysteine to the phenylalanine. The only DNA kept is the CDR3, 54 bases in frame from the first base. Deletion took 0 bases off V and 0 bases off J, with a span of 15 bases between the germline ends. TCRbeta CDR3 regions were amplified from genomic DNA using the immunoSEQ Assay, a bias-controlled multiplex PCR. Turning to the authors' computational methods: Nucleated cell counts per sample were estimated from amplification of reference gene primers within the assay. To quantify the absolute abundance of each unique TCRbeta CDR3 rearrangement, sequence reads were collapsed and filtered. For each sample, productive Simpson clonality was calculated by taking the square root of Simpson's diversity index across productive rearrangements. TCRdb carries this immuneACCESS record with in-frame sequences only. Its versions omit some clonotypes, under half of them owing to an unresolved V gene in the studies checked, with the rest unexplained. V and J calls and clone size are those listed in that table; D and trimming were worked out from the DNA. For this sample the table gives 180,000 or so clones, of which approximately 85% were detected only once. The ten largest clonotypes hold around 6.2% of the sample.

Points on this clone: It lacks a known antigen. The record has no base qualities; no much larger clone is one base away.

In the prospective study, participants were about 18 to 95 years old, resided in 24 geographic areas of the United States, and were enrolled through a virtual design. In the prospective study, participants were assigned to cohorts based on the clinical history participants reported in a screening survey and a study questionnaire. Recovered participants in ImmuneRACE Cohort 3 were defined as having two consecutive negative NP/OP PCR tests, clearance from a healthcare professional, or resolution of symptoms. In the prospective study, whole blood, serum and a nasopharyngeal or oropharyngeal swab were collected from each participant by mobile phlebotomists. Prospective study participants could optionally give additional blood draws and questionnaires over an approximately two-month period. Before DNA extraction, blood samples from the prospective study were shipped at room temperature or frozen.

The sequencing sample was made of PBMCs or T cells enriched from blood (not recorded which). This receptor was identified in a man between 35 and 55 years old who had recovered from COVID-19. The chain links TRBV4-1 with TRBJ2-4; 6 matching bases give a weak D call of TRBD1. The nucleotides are TGCGCCAGCAGCCAAGATACCACAGGGAACGGAGCCAAAAACATTCAGTACTTC. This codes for CASSQDTTGNGAKNIQYF.